The 32 T cell receptor beta chains reported below all come from one sample, sequenced in a study of cytomegalovirus exposure and HLA in healthy donors. The protocol was immunoSEQ multiplex PCR, while the TCRdb copy is restricted to in-frame clones and leaves out a portion. The table lists about 150,000 clones, 89% of them singletons, with about 10% in the top ten. Material for sequencing was PBMCs. Receptor source: a woman aged 18 to 35 in good health and CMV-seropositive.

This clone was counted a few times. V gene TRBV5-8 combines with J gene TRBJ1-5, with no clear D. The CDR3 extends over 11 amino acids. V was clipped by 4 bases and J by 5 bases, with 4 bases between them. Germline-derived CDR1 and CDR2 are SGHTS and YDEGEE. For the CDR3, the DNA is TGTGCCAGCAGCCCTCATCAGCCCCAGCATTTT. Protein sequence: CASSPHQPQHF.

The CDR3 sequence is CASSEDAGRGRSETQYF. Here the CDR3 DNA reads TGTGCCAGCAGTGAGGATGCGGGGAGGGGAAGATCGGAGACCCAGTACTTC. The V call is TRBV6-1, the J call TRBJ2-5, with TRBD2 identical over 7 bases. The CDR3 contains 17 residues. V shed 3 bases and J 5 bases; nucleotides not matched to a gene: 15. Germline values: CDR1 MNHNS, CDR2 SASEGT.

The chain is built from TRBV30 and TRBJ2-1; D perhaps matches TRBD2 (5 bases). This CDR3 is 14 amino acids long. Trimming removed 5 bases from V and 0 bases from J, with 11 bases in between. Germline CDR1 and CDR2: GTSNPN and SVGIG (reference sequence). The chain's CDR3 is CAWEGMSSYNEQFF. The CDR3 region has the DNA TGTGCCTGGGAGGGAATGAGCTCCTACAATGAGCAGTTCTTC. The full variable domain, rest sourced from reference TRBV30 and TRBJ2-1, is SQTIHQWPATLVQPVGSPLSLECTVEGTSNPNLYWYRQAAGRGLQLLFYSVGIGQISSEVPQNLSASRPQDRQFILSSKKLLLSDSGFYLCAWEGMSSYNEQFFGPGTRLTVL.

The rearrangement links TRBV11-2 to TRBJ2-7; the D gene is possibly TRBD1 (5 bases). V shed 1 base and J shed 5 bases, with 12 bases lying between them. This CDR3 comprises 14 residues. In germline, CDR1 is SGHAT, CDR2 FQNNGV. Here the CDR3 DNA reads TGTGCCAGCAGCTTAGCCCAGGGTCGCGACGAGCAGTACTTC. Translated, it gives CASSLAQGRDEQYF.

The chain couples TRBV6-1 to TRBJ2-2; D perhaps matches TRBD2 (6 bases). The CDR3 runs 16 residues. From germline, CDR1 is MNHNS and CDR2 SASEGT. V lost 2 bases and J 3 bases, leaving 13 bases between the germline ends. The CDR3 protein is CASSERLDYYTGELFF. CDR3 nucleotide sequence: TGTGCCAGCAGTGAAAGGTTGGACTACTACACCGGGGAGCTGTTTTTT.

V and J are TRBV7-9 and TRBJ2-3; D perhaps matches TRBD1 (6 bases). Germline loops: CDR1 SEHNR, CDR2 FQNEAQ (reference sequence). V shed 4 bases and J shed 7 bases, with 24 bases lying between them. This CDR3 spans 17 amino acids. Here the CDR3 DNA reads TGTGCCAGCAGCTCATCGCGTCGACAGGCTCAATCTAATACGCAGTATTTT. Translating gives CASSSSRRQAQSNTQYF.

The chain joins TRBV5-6 to TRBJ2-1; D unclear. Trimming took 0 bases from V and 8 from J, leaving 6 bases between them. CDR1 is SGHDT, CDR2 YYEEEE, per germline. This CDR3 contains 12 residues. CDR3 DNA sequence: TGTGCCAGCAGCTTGGGAACTCATGAGCAGTTCTTC. Translating gives CASSLGTHEQFF.

CDR3 DNA: TGCGCCAGCAGCCAAGAAGCCGGGACAGGATACGAGCAGTACTTC. Its protein is CASSQEAGTGYEQYF. The V call is TRBV4-3, the J call TRBJ2-7; 8 bases line up with TRBD1. V gave up 0 bases and J gave up 4 bases; unmatched junction bases: 5. This CDR3 has 15 amino acids. CDR1 and CDR2 from the germline V gene are LGHNA and YSLEER.

The rearrangement joins TRBV27 to TRBJ1-1; 9 nucleotides line up with TRBD1. V lost 2 bases and J lost 6; bases outside the gene matches: 7. The germline CDR1 and CDR2 sequences are MNHEY and SMNVEV (reference sequence). The CDR3 is 15 residues long. The CDR3 DNA is TGTGCCAGCAGTTTAATGGGACAGGGATTCGCTGAAGCTTTCTTT. This encodes CASSLMGQGFAEAFF.

The chain uses TRBV5-1 and TRBJ2-3, with a possible D match to TRBD1 (5 bases). Germline V gene lookup returns CDR1 SGHRS and CDR2 YFSETQ. Trimming pared 4 bases from V and 5 bases from J, leaving 8 bases between. The CDR3 runs 12 residues. CDR3 loop: CASSIDRDTQYF. CDR3 sequence (DNA): TGCGCCAGCAGCATTGACAGAGATACGCAGTATTTT. Filled out from reference TRBV5-1 and TRBJ2-3, the complete variable domain reads KAGVTQTPRYLIKTRGQQVTLSCSPISGHRSVSWYQQTPGQGLQFLFEYFSETQRNKGNFPGRFSGRQFSNSRSEMNVSTLELGDSALYLCASSIDRDTQYFGPGTRLTVL.

The V call is TRBV7-3, the J call TRBJ2-7; a possible D gene is TRBD2 (5 bases). Germline loops: CDR1 SGHTA, CDR2 FQGTGA. V lost 5 bases to trimming and J lost 3 bases, with 11 bases between them. This CDR3 contains 13 residues. The CDR3 region is CASSRGRSYEQYF. The CDR3 DNA follows: TGTGCCAGCAGCCGGGGTAGGAGCTACGAGCAGTACTTC.

This clone is a singleton in its sample. The genes are TRBV21-1 and TRBJ1-5; the table calls TRBD1, which could not be checked here. TRBV21-1 is a recognized pseudogene. The CDR3 has 16 amino acids. CDR3 sequence reads: CASSPEADSLNQPQHF. CDR3 nucleotides: TGTGCCAGCAGCCCCGAGGCGGACAGCCTGAATCAGCCCCAGCATTTT.

The table lists this clone with a few counts. The chain combines TRBV7-2 with TRBJ2-1; 9 nucleotides line up with TRBD2. This CDR3 region has 15 residues. Germline CDR1 and CDR2: SGHTA and FQGNSA. The V and J ends lost 5 bases and 11 bases, in that order; junction bases with no gene match: 13. CDR3 loop: CASSPRWWSGGKQFF. DNA of the CDR3: TGTGCCAGCAGCCCCCGGTGGTGGAGCGGGGGGAAGCAGTTCTTC. Filled out from reference TRBV7-2 and TRBJ2-1, the complete variable domain reads GAGVSQSPSNKVTEKGKDVELRCDPISGHTALYWYRQSLGQGLEFLIYFQGNSAPDKSGLPSDRFSAERTGGSVSTLTIQRTQQEDSAVYLCASSPRWWSGGKQFFGPGTRLTVL.

This clone appeared once. This rearrangement joins TRBV5-6 to TRBJ2-5; 10 positions agree with TRBD2. CDR1 SGHDT and CDR2 YYEEEE come from the germline V gene. The CDR3 is 16 amino acids. V gave up 1 base and J gave up 2 bases; unmatched junction bases: 5. CDR3 in DNA: TGTGCCAGCAGCTTGCTGGCTAGCGGGGGACAAGAGACCCAGTACTTC. This codes for CASSLLASGGQETQYF. Based on the CDR3 plus reference TRBV5-6 and TRBJ2-5, the full variable domain is DAGVTQSPTHLIKTRGQQVTLRCSPKSGHDTVSWYQQALGQGPQFIFQYYEEEERQRGNFPDRFSGHQFPNYSSELNVNALLLGDSALYLCASSLLASGGQETQYFGPGTRLLVL.

V and J are TRBV19 and TRBJ1-6; D uncertain. V was shortened by 1 base and J by 7 bases, with 14 bases between the two germline ends. The V gene's germline CDR1 is LNHDA and CDR2 SQIVND (reference sequence). This CDR3 region has 16 residues. CDR3 in DNA: TGTGCCAGTAGTATAGCCTCGGGAGGGAGGAATTCACCCCTCCACTTT. Protein product: CASSIASGGRNSPLHF.

This clone has only one observation. The chain has TRBV7-9 and TRBJ2-7; D might be TRBD1 (5 bases). Germline V lookup: CDR1 SEHNR, CDR2 FQNEAQ (reference sequence). The CDR3 spans 19 residues. V was shortened by 10 bases and J by 2 bases, with 33 bases between the two germline ends. The CDR3 sequence is CAINIGDSPRRGAPYEQYF. The CDR3, as DNA: TGTGCCATAAACATAGGTGACAGCCCTCGCCGTGGTGCTCCCTACGAGCAGTACTTC. Drawing the rest from reference TRBV7-9 and TRBJ2-7, the complete variable domain is DTGVSQNPRHKITKRGQNVTFRCDPISEHNRLYWYRQTLGQGPEFLTYFQNEAQLEKSRLLSDRFSAERPKGSFSTLEIQRTEQGDSAMYLCAINIGDSPRRGAPYEQYFGPGTRLTVT.

The J gene is TRBJ1-1, the V gene TRBV11-3, with a tentative D call TRBD1 (6 bases). The ends were cut back, 4 bases at V and 1 base at J, with 13 bases in the middle. In germline, CDR1 is SGHNT, CDR2 YENEEA. CDR3 length: 15 amino acids. CDR3 region: CASSSTGTKNTEAFF. CDR3 coding DNA: TGTGCCAGCAGCTCGACCGGGACAAAGAACACTGAAGCTTTCTTT.

The chain couples TRBV5-1 to TRBJ1-6; D gene uncertain. V was trimmed by 0 bases and J by 8 bases, leaving 12 bases between them. This CDR3 has 15 amino acids. CDR1 and CDR2 (germline): SGHRS, YFSETQ. CDR3 protein: CASSLEAGGDSPLHF. CDR3 sequence (DNA): TGCGCCAGCAGCTTGGAGGCGGGTGGGGATTCACCCCTCCACTTT.

The chain has TRBV7-3 and TRBJ1-1; D call uncertain. CDR1 is SGHTA, CDR2 FQGTGA, per germline. CDR3 size: 13 residues. Trimming removed 7 bases from V and 5 bases from J, with 14 bases in between. CDR3 residues: CASNTGLGTEAFF. The CDR3 DNA is TGTGCCAGCAATACGGGTCTGGGTACTGAAGCTTTCTTT.

In the case of this clone: In the same sample, other DNA sequences code for this CDR3. This chain connects TRBV5-1 to TRBJ2-2; 7 bases match TRBD1. V trimming: 2 bases; J trimming: 4 bases; junction bases outside the gene matches: 5. CDR1 is SGHRS and CDR2 is YFSETQ in the germline V gene. The CDR3 sequence is 15 residues long. The chain's CDR3 is CASSFAAGGTGELFF. The CDR3 DNA is TGCGCCAGCAGCTTTGCGGCAGGGGGCACCGGGGAGCTGTTTTTT.

The chain has TRBV10-2 and TRBJ2-7, with no clear D. V was cut by 3 bases and J by 2 bases, with 11 bases left in between. Germline values: CDR1 WSHSY, CDR2 SAAADI. This CDR3 region has 14 residues. CDR3 in DNA: TGCGCCAGCAGTGAATCGGTTGAACCCTACGAGCAGTACTTC. This codes for CASSESVEPYEQYF.

The gene calls are TRBV5-1 and TRBJ1-2; 9 bases fit TRBD1. The germline V gene encodes CDR1 SGHRS and CDR2 YFSETQ. The CDR3 has 15 residues. V lost 0 bases to trimming and J lost 8 bases; unmatched junction nucleotides: 8. CDR3 bases: TGCGCCAGCAGCTTGGCCCCCCGGACAGGGGACGGCTACACCTTC. Its protein is CASSLAPRTGDGYTF. Using reference TRBV5-1 and TRBJ1-2 for the parts outside the CDR3, the full variable domain is KAGVTQTPRYLIKTRGQQVTLSCSPISGHRSVSWYQQTPGQGLQFLFEYFSETQRNKGNFPGRFSGRQFSNSRSEMNVSTLELGDSALYLCASSLAPRTGDGYTFGSGTRLTVV.

The chain carries TRBV5-1 and TRBJ2-3; TRBD2 agrees at 9 bases. The germline V gene encodes CDR1 SGHRS and CDR2 YFSETQ. The CDR3 has 16 residues. V lost 4 bases, J lost 7 bases, and 13 bases stayed unmatched. CDR3 sequence reads: CASSPPAGGAGNTQYF. DNA of the CDR3: TGCGCCAGCAGCCCGCCAGCGGGGGGTGCCGGGAATACGCAGTATTTT.

This chain joins TRBV2 and TRBJ2-7; 9 bases match TRBD1. There are 12 residues in the CDR3. CDR1 and CDR2 from the germline V gene are SNHLY and FYNNEI. V dropped 8 bases and J dropped 6; count of bases not matched to a gene: 5. CDR3 bases: TGTGCCAGCTCCTTACAGGGGGCCGAGCAGTACTTC. Translation: CASSLQGAEQYF.

This rearrangement joins TRBV19 to TRBJ1-1; D remains unclear. Trimming took 3 bases from V and 3 from J, leaving 14 bases between them. The CDR3 covers 15 residues. In germline, CDR1 is LNHDA, CDR2 SQIVND (reference sequence). The CDR3 loop reads CASSILWRSHTEAFF. Written as DNA, the CDR3 is TGTGCCAGTAGTATTCTTTGGAGGTCCCACACTGAAGCTTTCTTT.

The genes are TRBV7-2 and TRBJ1-5; a weak D match, TRBD1 (5 bases). Germline V CDR1 and CDR2: SGHTA, FQGNSA. Trimming shortened V by 5 bases and J by 4 bases, and 24 bases separated the two germline ends. This CDR3 comprises 18 residues. The CDR3 DNA reads TGTGCCAGCAGCACACGGACCCCGGGGGGAGGTAGGAATCAGCCCCAGCATTTT. Protein: CASSTRTPGGGRNQPQHF.

The chain combines TRBV29-1 with TRBJ2-3, with 8 bases identical to TRBD2. Germline CDR1 reads SQVTM; CDR2 reads ANQGSEA. This CDR3 has 17 amino acids. With 4 bases clipped from V and 4 bases from J, the junction kept 16 bases outside the gene matches. The CDR3 protein is CSVVRLAGRERADTQYF. The CDR3 DNA sequence: TGCAGCGTTGTTAGGCTAGCGGGCAGGGAACGGGCAGATACGCAGTATTTT.

The chain uses TRBV28 and TRBJ2-7; D unresolved. Deletions cut 5 bases from V and 4 bases from J, with 15 bases between. The V gene's germline CDR1 is MDHEN and CDR2 SYDVKM. There are 14 residues in the CDR3. CDR3 in DNA: TGTGCCAGCAGTCGAGCCGGTTTCGGGTACGAGCAGTACTTC. Amino acid sequence: CASSRAGFGYEQYF.

The chain uses TRBV9 and TRBJ1-5, with TRBD1 identical over 7 bases. V shed 1 base and J 3 bases; nucleotides not matched to a gene: 4. The CDR3 has 15 amino acids. CDR1 SGDLS and CDR2 YYNGEE come from the germline V gene. CDR3 sequence (DNA): TGTGCCAGCAGCGTAAGCGGACAGGTCAATCAGCCCCAGCATTTT. Translated: CASSVSGQVNQPQHF.

The chain is built from TRBV5-1 and TRBJ1-1; maybe TRBD1 (5 bases). This CDR3 has 15 residues. V was clipped by 0 bases and J by 1 base, with 10 bases between them. From germline, CDR1 is SGHRS and CDR2 YFSETQ. The CDR3 DNA is TGCGCCAGCAGCTTGGCCTCGGGGGGGAACACTGAAGCTTTCTTT. This codes for CASSLASGGNTEAFF. Filled out from reference TRBV5-1 and TRBJ1-1, the complete variable domain reads KAGVTQTPRYLIKTRGQQVTLSCSPISGHRSVSWYQQTPGQGLQFLFEYFSETQRNKGNFPGRFSGRQFSNSRSEMNVSTLELGDSALYLCASSLASGGNTEAFFGQGTRLTVV.

The chain employs TRBV28 and TRBJ1-6, with 9 bases identical to TRBD1. There are 16 residues in the CDR3. V gave up 5 bases and J gave up 4 bases; unmatched junction bases: 6. Germline CDR1 and CDR2: MDHEN and SYDVKM. DNA of the CDR3: TGTGCCAGCAGTCCCGGGGACAGGGATTATAATTCACCCCTCCACTTT. Amino acid sequence: CASSPGDRDYNSPLHF.

V usage is TRBV5-1 and J usage is TRBJ2-7, with TRBD2 matching 9 bases. V trimming: 2 bases; J trimming: 4 bases; junction bases outside the gene matches: 7. Germline V gene sequence: CDR1 SGHRS, CDR2 YFSETQ. The CDR3 runs to 15 residues. Written as DNA, the CDR3 is TGCGCCAGCAGCTTTGGGCGGGGGGGCAATTACGAGCAGTACTTC. It translates to CASSFGRGGNYEQYF.